A selection of T cell receptor beta chains follows, all from one sample in a study of T cell repertoires in cytomegalovirus infection. What these receptors recognize is not known. TCRdb re-called the reads with MiXCR, one entry per CDR3 protein. This sample has about a million distinct CDR3 sequences, with under 40% found just once. The material was cultured CD8+ T cells from PBMCs, obtained from culture after CMV antigen stimulation. These receptors came from a human donor in good health (CMV status not recorded). Some clones in this sample may be carry-over from other donors' samples. CDR3s leave out the opening cysteine and the closing phenylalanine or tryptophan.

V gene,J gene,CDR3 length,CDR3 protein
TRBV2,TRBJ1-5,13,ASSEARQRNQPQH
TRBV11-2,TRBJ2-5,14,ASSLVLIPIQETQY
TRBV19,TRBJ1-6,13,ASSIPGTNISPLH
TRBV6-2/TRBV6-3,TRBJ2-2,13,ASSYWTANTGELF
TRBV7-2,TRBJ1-2,11,AIYPDRNYGYT
TRBV5-4,TRBJ2-2,19,ASSLISRTGELKTNTGELF
TRBV4-2,TRBJ1-1,11,ASSQGWETEAF
TRBV7-2,TRBJ2-5,12,ASSLWAGLETQY
TRBV7-2,TRBJ1-1,12,ASSHGTGVTEAF
TRBV27,TRBJ2-5,13,ASSSPDREQETQY
TRBV7-2,TRBJ2-1,12,ASSLFSGYNEQF
TRBV4-1,TRBJ2-3,11,AARDPVADTQY
TRBV18,TRBJ2-5,14,ASSPPGWQLGETQY
TRBV27,TRBJ1-6,12,ASTPGGTHSPLH
TRBV5-5,TRBJ2-1,13,ASSLGVNILHEQF
TRBV27,TRBJ2-3,14,ASSLLRGTSTDTQY
TRBV7-2,TRBJ1-2,17,ASSLASWPSAGQDYGYT
TRBV20-1,TRBJ2-3,15,SAQGLAGGRITDTQY
TRBV7-8,TRBJ2-1,12,ASSLEDWTSRLF
TRBV10-3,TRBJ2-5,15,AISDHETGGVMETQY
TRBV25-1,TRBJ2-3,16,ANSEQKSGLADTDTQY
TRBV13,TRBJ2-1,13,ASNSGLTDYNEQF
TRBV7-8,TRBJ2-3,13,ASTLTGSGRDTQY
TRBV19,TRBJ2-1,14,ASSIFSGDSYNEQF
TRBV14,TRBJ1-1,12,ASSHRVGNTEAF
TRBV6-2/TRBV6-3,TRBJ1-5,14,ASSLQKQGAFQPQH
TRBV7-3,TRBJ1-2,11,ASNPFGSCGYT
TRBV5-1,TRBJ2-1,14,ASSLAVGLRYNEQF
TRBV6-1,TRBJ1-5,13,ASSYGPHSNQPQH
TRBV7-9,TRBJ2-3,9,ASLITDTQY
TRBV11-1,TRBJ1-2,14,ASSLGAGTGPYGYT
TRBV6-6,TRBJ1-5,12,ASSNTGGGQLQH
TRBV6-2/TRBV6-3,TRBJ2-3,14,ASSYWASGEDDTQY
TRBV7-2,TRBJ2-1,13,ASSPQGVGGEEQF
TRBV4-1,TRBJ2-3,15,ASSQEGPPGSTDTQY